The T cell receptor beta chain described here comes from a study of tumor and adjacent non-tumor tissue in lung cancer. Study-level findings and limits: Significantly higher TCR diversity was found in tumor than normal lung.

A modified ARM-PCR protocol with three rounds of nested PCR amplified TCRbeta. TCRdb passed the multiplex PCR reads through MiXCR, listing each CDR3 protein once. The repertoire consists of about 100,000 distinct CDR3 sequences, with 65% occurring once and the leading ten covering around 19%. The template was RNA from unsorted bulk tissue. Distant lung tissue was collected more than 3 cm away from the tumor edge. Chemotherapy-naive patients with new lung cancer underwent thoracic surgery in China, August–late 2014. This clonotype showed up just a few times. The target antigen is unknown. The CDR3 sequence is 14 residues long. Germline V gene data show CDR1 as DFQATT and CDR2 as SNEGSKA (reference sequence). V was pared by 5 bases and J by 4 bases, with 0 bases of the junction left unmatched.

Source material: distant non-tumor lung tissue. The receptor comes from a man younger than 40 with non-small cell lung cancer. The chain is built from TRBV20-1 and TRBJ2-1; TRBD2 agrees at 15 bases. CDR3 bases: TGCAGTGCTGGACTAGCGGGAGGGTACAATGAGCAGTTCTTC. Its translation: CSAGLAGGYNEQFF.